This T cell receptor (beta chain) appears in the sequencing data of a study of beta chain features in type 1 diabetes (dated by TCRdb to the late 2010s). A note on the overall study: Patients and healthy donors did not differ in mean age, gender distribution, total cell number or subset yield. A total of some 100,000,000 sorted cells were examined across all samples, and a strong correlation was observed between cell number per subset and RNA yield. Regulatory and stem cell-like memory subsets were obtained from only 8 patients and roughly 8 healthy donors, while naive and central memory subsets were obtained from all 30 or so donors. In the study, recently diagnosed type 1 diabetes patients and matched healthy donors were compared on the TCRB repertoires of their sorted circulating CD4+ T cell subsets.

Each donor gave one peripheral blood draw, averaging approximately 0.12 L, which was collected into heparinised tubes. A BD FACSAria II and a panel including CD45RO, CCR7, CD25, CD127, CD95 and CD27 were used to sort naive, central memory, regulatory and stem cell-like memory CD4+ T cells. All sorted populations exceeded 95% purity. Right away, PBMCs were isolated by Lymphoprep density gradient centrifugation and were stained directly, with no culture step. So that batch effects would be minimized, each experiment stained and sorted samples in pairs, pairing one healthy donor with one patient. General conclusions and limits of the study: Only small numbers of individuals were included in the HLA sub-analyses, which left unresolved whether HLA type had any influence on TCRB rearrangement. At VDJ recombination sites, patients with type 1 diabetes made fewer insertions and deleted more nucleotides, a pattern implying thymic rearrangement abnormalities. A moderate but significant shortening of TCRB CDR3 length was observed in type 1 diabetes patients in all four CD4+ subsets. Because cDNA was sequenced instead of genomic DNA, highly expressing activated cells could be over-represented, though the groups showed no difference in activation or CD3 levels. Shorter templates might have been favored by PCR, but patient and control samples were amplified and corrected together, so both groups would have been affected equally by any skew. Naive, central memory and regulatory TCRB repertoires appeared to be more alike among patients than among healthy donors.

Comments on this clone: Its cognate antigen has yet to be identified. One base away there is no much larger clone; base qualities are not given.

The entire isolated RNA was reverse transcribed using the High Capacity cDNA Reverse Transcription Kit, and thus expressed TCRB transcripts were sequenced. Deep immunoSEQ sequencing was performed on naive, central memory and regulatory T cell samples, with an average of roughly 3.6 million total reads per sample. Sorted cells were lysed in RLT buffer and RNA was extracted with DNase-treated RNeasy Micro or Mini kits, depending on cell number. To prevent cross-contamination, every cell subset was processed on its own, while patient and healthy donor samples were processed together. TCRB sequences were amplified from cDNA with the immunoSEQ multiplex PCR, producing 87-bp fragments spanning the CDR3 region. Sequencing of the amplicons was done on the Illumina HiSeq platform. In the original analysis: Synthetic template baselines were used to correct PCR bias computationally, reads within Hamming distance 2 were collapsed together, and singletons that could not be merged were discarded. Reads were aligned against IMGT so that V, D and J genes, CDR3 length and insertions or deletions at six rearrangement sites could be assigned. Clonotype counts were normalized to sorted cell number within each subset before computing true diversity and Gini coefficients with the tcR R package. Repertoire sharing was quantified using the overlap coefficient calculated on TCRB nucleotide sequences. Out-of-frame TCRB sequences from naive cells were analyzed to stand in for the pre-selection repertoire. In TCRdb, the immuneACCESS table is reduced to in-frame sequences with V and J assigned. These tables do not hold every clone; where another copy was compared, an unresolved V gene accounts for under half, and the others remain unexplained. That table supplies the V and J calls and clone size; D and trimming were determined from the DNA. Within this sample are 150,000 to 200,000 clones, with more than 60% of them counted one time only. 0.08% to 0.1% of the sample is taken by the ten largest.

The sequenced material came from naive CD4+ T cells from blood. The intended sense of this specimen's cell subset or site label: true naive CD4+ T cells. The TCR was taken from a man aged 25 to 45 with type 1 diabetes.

The CDR3 reads as follows: CASSLAGQRNTEAFF. In nucleotides, the sequence is TGTGCCAGCAGCTTAGCGGGACAGAGGAACACTGAAGCTTTCTTT. In this chain, TRBV7-9 is recombined with TRBJ1-1; a stretch of 7 junction bases matches TRBD1. The germline V gene (reference sequence) yields SEHNR for CDR1 and FQNEAQ for CDR2. V ends up 0 bases short and J 1 base short, with an unmatched junction base count of 2. The CDR3 runs 15 residues from the cysteine to the phenylalanine. Here the CDR3 DNA is all that survives: 45 bases in frame from base 1.